Described below is a single TCR beta chain sequence and its context. Its antigen remains unidentified. No qualities accompany the bases; no much larger clone lies one base away. Healthy HIV-negative adults with no recently reported acute infections or vaccinations were included as donors. Every donor was a Caucasian adult residing in Nashville, Tennessee, USA. Magnetic negative selection was used to enrich CD4+ T cells, after which naive cells were positively selected on CD45RA and the negative fraction became the memory subset. Blood was obtained by leukapheresis, after which PBMCs were separated by Ficoll-Histopaque density gradient centrifugation and cryopreserved in liquid nitrogen vapor phase. Analytical flow cytometry was used to check the purity and quantity of each magnetically sorted T cell population. From each sorted fraction, genomic DNA was isolated and quantified by UV absorbance on a Nanodrop 2000c.

The source of the sample is a study of shared clonotypes between healthy human individuals (dated by TCRdb to the early 2020s). Study-wide context: The cohort comprised two women and a few men aged 18 to 49 years. For each donor, CD4 naive and CD4 memory were each run on three plates, CD8 naive on two plates, and CD8 memory on one plate. To estimate repertoire size and how much clonotype sharing occurs between individuals, the study deeply sequenced the blood TCR repertoires of about 5 healthy adults. Different laboratories and diverse techniques were used to prepare libraries and sequence TCR repertoires, to increase sequencing depth and limit assay-specific biases. Per donor, leukapheresis produced somewhere between about 0.94 and 9 billion PBMCs. What the work shows at the level of the full study, not this receptor alone: Because the study included a small number of donors, the genetic and exposure-history diversity represented was limited. Naive subsets generally had larger estimated clonotype richness than memory subsets did. Compared with non-shared clonotypes, the clonotypes found in all four sorted-subset donors had higher generation probabilities. Only blood was sampled, and tissue TCR repertoires likely differ from those in blood. Roughly 5% of naive CD4, 3.5% of naive CD8, about 2.4% of memory CD4, and more than 0.35% of memory CD8 clonotypes were shared across several donors. Even with the large sequencing depth, rarefaction of the sorted-subset datasets indicated that sequencing was incomplete. Pairwise subsampling indicated that sequencing depth was expected to affect the degree of clonotype sharing among donors.

Trimmed from V: 5 bases; trimmed from J: 4 bases; junction bases lacking a gene match: 8. The germline V gene (reference sequence) sets CDR1 to SEHNR and CDR2 to FQNEAQ. The CDR3 runs 16 residues from the cysteine to the phenylalanine. Of all the DNA, just the CDR3 is kept, 48 bases in frame from base 1. TCR CDR3 regions were amplified from genomic DNA by multiplex PCR using the deep immunoSEQ assay. For each cell subset, the extracted genomic DNA was distributed evenly across all wells of several immunoSEQ 96-well plates, and each plate served as one replicate. For sorted subsets, approximately 200 ng of genomic DNA, equivalent to around 29,000 T cell genomes, went into each replicate PCR. Purified libraries were measured with a Qubit 3.0 fluorometer, size-checked on a Bioanalyzer 2100, and measured again with the KAPA Library Quantification kit. Each immunoSEQ 96-well plate was sequenced on its own single-read 150-cycle Illumina NextSeq 550 flow cell. The original pipeline was this. Because the immunoSEQ output held only junctional sequences and lacked quality scores, the filtering could not match the filtering applied to full-length reads. Sequences were annotated with PyIR, a Python wrapper for IgBLAST v1.9, and V/J genes and CDR3 were assigned using IMGT germline references. Reads were filtered out if the reads had weak V/J assignments (E-value above 1e-6), no CDR3, stop codons, out-of-frame junctions, or ambiguous translated residues. V3J clonotypes were defined as sequences sharing an identical inferred V gene, J gene, and CDR3 amino acid sequence. Percentage overlap between repertoires was computed as shared unique clonotypes divided by the size of the smaller repertoire. Repertoire richness was assessed with RTK rarefaction, the Chao1 estimator, and Recon v2.1 estimates of unobserved clonotypes. OLGA was used to compute generation probabilities for all TCRbeta clonotypes that the gDNA method yielded from a few donors. TCRdb limited this immuneACCESS table to in-frame rearrangements with V and J called. A share of clones is missing; checked studies link under half to unresolved V genes, and the rest is unexplained. That table supplies the V and J calls and clone size; D and trimming were determined from the DNA. For this sample there are some 2,000,000 clones; 90% to 97% appear just once. The ten largest clones add up to roughly 0.13% of the sample.

This clonotype was obtained from a man aged 18 to 29 in good health. The sample consisted of naive CD4+ T cells sorted from blood. The cell subset or site label corresponds to: CD45RA+ positively selected. This sequence uses TRBV7-9 and TRBJ2-2, and TRBD1 aligns with 9 junction nucleotides. The CDR3 reads as follows: CASSRPGTGSTGELFF. The DNA sequence is given as TGTGCCAGCAGCCGTCCCGGGACAGGGAGCACCGGGGAGCTGTTTTTT.